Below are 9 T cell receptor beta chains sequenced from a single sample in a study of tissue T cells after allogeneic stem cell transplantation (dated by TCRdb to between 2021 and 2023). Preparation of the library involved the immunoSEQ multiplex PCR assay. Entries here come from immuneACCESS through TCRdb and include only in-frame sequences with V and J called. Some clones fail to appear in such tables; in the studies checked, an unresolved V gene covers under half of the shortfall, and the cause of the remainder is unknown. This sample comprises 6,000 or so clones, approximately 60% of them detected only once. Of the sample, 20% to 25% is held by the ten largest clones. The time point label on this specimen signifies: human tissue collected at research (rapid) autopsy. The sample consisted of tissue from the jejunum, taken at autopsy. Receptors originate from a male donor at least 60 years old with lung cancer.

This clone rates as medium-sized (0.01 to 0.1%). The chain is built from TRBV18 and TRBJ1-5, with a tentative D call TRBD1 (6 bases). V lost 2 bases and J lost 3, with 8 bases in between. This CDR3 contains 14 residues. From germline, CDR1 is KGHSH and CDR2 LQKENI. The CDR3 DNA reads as TGTGCCAGCTCACCAGCAGGGGCCAATCAGCCCCAGCATTTT. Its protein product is CASSPAGANQPQHF.

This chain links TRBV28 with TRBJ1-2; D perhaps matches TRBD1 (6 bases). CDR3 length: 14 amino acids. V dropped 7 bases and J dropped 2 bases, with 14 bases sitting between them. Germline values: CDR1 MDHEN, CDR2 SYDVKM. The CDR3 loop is CASMGRTENYGYTF. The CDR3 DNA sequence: TGTGCCAGCATGGGGCGGACAGAAAACTATGGCTACACCTTC.

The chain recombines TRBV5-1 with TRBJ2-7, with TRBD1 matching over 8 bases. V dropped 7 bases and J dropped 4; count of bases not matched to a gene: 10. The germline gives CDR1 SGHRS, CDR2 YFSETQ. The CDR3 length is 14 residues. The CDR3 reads CASASDRGLYEQYF. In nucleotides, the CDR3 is TGCGCCAGCGCTTCAGACAGGGGATTATACGAGCAGTACTTC.

The CDR3: CASRTTGSYEQYF. Written as DNA, the CDR3 is TGTGCCAGCAGAACGACTGGATCCTACGAGCAGTACTTC. V usage is TRBV6-5 and J usage is TRBJ2-7, with unresolved D. V lost 6 bases and J lost 1, with 10 bases in between. Germline CDR1 is MNHEY and CDR2 is SVGAGI. This CDR3 has 13 amino acids.

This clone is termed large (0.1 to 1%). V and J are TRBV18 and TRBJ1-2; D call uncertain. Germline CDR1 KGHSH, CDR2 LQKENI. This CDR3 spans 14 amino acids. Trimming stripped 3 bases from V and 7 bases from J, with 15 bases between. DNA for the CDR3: TGTGCCAGCTCACCTGGTTCCCAAAAGGGTGGCTACACCTTC. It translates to CASSPGSQKGGYTF.

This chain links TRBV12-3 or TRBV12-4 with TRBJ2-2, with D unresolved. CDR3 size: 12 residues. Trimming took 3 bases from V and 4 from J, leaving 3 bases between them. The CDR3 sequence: CASSFFTGELFF. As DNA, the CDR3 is TGTGCCAGCAGTTTTTTCACCGGGGAGCTGTTTTTT.

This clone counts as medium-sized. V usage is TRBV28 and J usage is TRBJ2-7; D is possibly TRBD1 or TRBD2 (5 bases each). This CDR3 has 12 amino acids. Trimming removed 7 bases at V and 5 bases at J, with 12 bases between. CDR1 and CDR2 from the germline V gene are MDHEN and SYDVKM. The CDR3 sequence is CASMRGRNEQYF. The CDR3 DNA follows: TGTGCCAGCATGAGGGGCAGGAACGAGCAGTACTTC.

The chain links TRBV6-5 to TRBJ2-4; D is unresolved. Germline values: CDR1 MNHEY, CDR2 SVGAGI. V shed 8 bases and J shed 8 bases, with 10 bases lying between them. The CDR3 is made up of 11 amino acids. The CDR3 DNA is TGTGCCAGCTGGCAAGGGTACATTCAGTACTTC. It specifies CASWQGYIQYF.

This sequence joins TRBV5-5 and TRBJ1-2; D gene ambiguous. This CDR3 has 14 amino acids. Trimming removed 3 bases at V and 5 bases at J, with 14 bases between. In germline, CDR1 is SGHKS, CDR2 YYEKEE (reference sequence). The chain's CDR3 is CASSYRAGGYGYTF. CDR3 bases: TGTGCCAGCAGCTACCGGGCTGGCGGTTATGGCTACACCTTC.